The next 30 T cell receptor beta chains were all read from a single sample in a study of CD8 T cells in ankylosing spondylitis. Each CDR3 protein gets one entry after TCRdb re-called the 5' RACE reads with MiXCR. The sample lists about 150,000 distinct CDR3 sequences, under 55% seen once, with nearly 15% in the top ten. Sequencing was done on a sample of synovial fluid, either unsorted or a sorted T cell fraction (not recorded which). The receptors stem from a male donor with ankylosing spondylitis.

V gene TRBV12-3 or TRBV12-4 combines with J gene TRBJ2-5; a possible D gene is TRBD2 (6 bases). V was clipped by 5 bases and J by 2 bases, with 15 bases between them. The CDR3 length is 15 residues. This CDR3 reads CASSPGLSGQETQYF. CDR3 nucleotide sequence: TGTGCCAGCAGTCCCGGACTCAGCGGGCAAGAGACCCAGTACTTC.

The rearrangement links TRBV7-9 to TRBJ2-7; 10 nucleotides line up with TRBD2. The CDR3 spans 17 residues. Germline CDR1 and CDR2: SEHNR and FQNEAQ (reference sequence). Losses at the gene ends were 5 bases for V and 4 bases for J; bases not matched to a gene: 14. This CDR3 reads CASSPQPAGGLPYEQYF. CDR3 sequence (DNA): TGTGCCAGCAGCCCCCAACCAGCGGGAGGGCTTCCTTACGAGCAGTACTTC.

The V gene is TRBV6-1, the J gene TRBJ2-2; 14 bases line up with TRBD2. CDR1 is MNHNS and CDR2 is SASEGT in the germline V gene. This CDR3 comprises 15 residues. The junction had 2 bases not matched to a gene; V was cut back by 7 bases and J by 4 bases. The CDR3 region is CASTGLAGGTGELFF. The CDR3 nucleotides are TGTGCCAGCACCGGACTAGCGGGAGGCACCGGGGAGCTGTTTTTT.

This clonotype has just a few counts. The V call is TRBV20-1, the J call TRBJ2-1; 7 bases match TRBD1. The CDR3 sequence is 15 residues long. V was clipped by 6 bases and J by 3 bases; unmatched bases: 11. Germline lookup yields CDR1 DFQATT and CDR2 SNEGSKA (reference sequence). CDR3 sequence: CSANDQDRSYNEQFF. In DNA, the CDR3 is TGCAGTGCCAATGACCAGGACAGGAGCTACAATGAGCAGTTCTTC.

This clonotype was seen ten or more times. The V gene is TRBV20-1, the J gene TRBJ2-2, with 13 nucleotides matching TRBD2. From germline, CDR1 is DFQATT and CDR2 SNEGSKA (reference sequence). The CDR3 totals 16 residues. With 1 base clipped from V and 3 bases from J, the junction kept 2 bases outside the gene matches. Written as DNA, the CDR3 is TGCAGTGCTAGAGGACTAGCGGGGGGCGACACCGGGGAGCTGTTTTTT. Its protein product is CSARGLAGGDTGELFF.

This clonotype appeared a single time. CDR3 loop: CASRWTGGVGTEAFF. In DNA form, the CDR3 reads TGTGCCAGCAGATGGACAGGGGGCGTTGGTACTGAAGCTTTCTTT. The chain joins TRBV6-1 to TRBJ1-1, with 11 bases that match TRBD1. From germline, CDR1 is MNHNS and CDR2 SASEGT. J was trimmed by 5 bases and V by 6 bases; bases with no gene match: 8. The CDR3 contains 15 residues.

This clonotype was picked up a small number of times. The CDR3 region is CSARDTSGGDTDTQYF. DNA for the CDR3: TGCAGTGCTAGAGACACTAGCGGGGGGGACACAGATACGCAGTATTTT. The chain combines TRBV20-1 with TRBJ2-3; 13 bases fit TRBD2. Looked up from germline, CDR1 is DFQATT and CDR2 is SNEGSKA (reference sequence). The CDR3 has 16 residues. V lost 0 bases to trimming and J lost 2 bases; unmatched junction nucleotides: 2.

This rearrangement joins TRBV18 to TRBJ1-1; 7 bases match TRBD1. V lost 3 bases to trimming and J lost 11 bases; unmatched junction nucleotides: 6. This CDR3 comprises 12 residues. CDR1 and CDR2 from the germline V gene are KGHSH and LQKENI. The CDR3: CASSPTGQLAFF. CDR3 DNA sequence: TGTGCCAGCTCACCGACGGGACAGTTGGCTTTCTTT.

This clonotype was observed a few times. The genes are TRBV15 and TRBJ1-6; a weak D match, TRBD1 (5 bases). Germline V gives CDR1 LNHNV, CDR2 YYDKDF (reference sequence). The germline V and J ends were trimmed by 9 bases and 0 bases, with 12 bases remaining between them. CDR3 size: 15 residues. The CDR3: CATTRQSSYNSPLHF. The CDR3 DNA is TGTGCCACGACAAGACAGAGCTCCTATAATTCACCCCTCCACTTT.

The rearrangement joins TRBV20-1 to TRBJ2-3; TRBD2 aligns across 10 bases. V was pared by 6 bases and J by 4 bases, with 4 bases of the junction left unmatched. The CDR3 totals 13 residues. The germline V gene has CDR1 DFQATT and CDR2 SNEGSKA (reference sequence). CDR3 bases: TGCAGTGCCCGAGCGGGAGGGCCAGATACGCAGTATTTT. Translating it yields CSARAGGPDTQYF.

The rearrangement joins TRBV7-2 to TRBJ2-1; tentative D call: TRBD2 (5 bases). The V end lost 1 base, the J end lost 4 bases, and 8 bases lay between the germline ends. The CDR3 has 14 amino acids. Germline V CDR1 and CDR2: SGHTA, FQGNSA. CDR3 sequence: CASSLVGDYNEQFF. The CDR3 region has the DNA TGTGCCAGCAGCTTAGTCGGGGATTACAATGAGCAGTTCTTC.

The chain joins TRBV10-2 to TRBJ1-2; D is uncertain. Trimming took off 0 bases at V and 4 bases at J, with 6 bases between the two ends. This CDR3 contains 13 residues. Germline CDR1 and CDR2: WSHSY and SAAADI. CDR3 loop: CASSESASYGYTF. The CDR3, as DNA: TGCGCCAGCAGTGAGTCGGCATCCTATGGCTACACCTTC.

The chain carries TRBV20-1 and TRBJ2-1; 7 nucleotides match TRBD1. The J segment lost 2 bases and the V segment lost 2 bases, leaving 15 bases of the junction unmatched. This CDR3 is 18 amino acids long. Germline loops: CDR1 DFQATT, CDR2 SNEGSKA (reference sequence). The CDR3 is CSARRSGSWTGPYNEQFF. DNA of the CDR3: TGCAGTGCTAGAAGGTCCGGTAGCTGGACAGGACCCTACAATGAGCAGTTCTTC.

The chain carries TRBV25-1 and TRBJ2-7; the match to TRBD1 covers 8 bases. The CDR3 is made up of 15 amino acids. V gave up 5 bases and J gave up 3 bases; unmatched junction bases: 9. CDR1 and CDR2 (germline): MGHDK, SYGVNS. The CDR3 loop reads CASSSPRQGSYEQYF. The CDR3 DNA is TGTGCCAGCAGTTCCCCCAGACAGGGGAGCTACGAGCAGTACTTC.

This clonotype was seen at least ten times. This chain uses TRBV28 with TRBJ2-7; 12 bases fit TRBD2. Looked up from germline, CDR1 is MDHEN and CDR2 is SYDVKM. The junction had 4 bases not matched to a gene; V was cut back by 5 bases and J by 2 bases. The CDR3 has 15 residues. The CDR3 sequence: CASSEGLAGPYEQYF. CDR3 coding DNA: TGTGCCAGCAGTGAAGGACTAGCGGGGCCCTACGAGCAGTACTTC.

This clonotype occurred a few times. The CDR3 is CSAARDRGYEQYF. The CDR3 region has the DNA TGCAGTGCTGCCCGGGACAGGGGTTACGAGCAGTACTTC. This chain connects TRBV20-1 to TRBJ2-7, with 10 bases that match TRBD1. Per the germline V gene, CDR1 is DFQATT and CDR2 is SNEGSKA (reference sequence). This CDR3 is built from 13 residues. After removal of 5 bases from V and 4 bases from J, the junction contained 5 bases not matched to a gene.

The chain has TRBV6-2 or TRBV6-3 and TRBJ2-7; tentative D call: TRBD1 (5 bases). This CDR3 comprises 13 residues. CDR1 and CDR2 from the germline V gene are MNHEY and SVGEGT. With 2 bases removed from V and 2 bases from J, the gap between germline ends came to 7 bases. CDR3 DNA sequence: TGTGCCAGCAGTTACGCAGGGACCTACGAGCAGTACTTC. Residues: CASSYAGTYEQYF.

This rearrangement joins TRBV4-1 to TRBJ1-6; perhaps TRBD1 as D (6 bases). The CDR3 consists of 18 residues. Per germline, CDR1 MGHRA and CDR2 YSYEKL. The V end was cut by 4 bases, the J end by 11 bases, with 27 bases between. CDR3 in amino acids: CASSLLKGTRESCTPLHF. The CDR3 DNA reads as TGCGCCAGCAGCCTCCTCAAGGGGACACGGGAGTCCTGTACACCCCTCCACTTT.

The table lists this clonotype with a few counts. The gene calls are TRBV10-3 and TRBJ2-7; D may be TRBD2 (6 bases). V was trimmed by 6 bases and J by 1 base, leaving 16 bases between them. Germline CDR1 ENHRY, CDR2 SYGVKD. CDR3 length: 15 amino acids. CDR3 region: CAISKPGLISYEQYF. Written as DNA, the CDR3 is TGTGCCATCAGCAAACCGGGACTGATTTCCTACGAGCAGTACTTC.

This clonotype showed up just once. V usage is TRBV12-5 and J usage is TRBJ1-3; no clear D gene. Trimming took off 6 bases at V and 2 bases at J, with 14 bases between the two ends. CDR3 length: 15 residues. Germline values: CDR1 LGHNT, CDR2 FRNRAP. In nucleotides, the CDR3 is TGTGCTAGTGGGGCTAAACTGGGGACTGGAAACACCATATATTTT. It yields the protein CASGAKLGTGNTIYF.

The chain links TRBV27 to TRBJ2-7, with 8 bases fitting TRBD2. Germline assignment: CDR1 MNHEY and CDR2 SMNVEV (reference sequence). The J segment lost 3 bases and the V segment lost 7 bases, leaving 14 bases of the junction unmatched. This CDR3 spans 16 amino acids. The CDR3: CASTPSGGEYVYEQYF. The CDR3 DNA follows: TGTGCCAGCACTCCTTCGGGGGGGGAATACGTCTACGAGCAGTACTTC.

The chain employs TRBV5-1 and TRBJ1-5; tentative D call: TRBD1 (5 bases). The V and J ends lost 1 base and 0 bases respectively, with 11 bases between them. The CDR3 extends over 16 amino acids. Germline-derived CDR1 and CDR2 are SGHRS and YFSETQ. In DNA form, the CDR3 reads TGCGCCAGCAGCTTGATGGGACCGTATAGCAATCAGCCCCAGCATTTT. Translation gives CASSLMGPYSNQPQHF.

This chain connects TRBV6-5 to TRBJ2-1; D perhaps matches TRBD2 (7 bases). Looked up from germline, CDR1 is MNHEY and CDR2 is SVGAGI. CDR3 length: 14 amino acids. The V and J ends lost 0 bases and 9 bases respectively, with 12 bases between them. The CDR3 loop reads CASSYSWEGGEQFF. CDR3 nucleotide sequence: TGTGCCAGCAGTTACTCGTGGGAGGGGGGTGAGCAGTTCTTC.

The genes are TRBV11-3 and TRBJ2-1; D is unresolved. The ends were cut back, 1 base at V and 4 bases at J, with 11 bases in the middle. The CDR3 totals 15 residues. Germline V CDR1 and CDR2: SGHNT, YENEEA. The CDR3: CASSLASGVYNEQFF. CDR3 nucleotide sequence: TGTGCCAGCAGCTTAGCTAGTGGGGTTTACAATGAGCAGTTCTTC.

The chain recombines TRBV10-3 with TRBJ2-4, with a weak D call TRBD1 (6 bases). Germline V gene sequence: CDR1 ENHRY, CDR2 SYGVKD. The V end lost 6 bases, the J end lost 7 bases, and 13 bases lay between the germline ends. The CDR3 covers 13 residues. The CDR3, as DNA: TGTGCCATCAGGGCTCCACAGGGTAACATTCAGTACTTC. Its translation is CAIRAPQGNIQYF.

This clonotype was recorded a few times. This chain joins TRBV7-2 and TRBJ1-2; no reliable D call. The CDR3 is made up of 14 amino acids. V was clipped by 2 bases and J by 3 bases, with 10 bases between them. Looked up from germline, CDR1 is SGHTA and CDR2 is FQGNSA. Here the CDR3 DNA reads TGTGCCAGCAGCTTATGGGGTGGTGACTATGGCTACACCTTC. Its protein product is CASSLWGGDYGYTF.

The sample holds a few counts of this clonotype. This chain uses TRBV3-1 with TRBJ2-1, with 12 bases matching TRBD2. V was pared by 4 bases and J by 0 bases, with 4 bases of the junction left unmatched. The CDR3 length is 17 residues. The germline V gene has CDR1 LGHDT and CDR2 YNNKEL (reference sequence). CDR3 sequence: CASSPGLAGPSYNEQFF. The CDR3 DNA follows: TGTGCCAGCAGCCCGGGACTAGCGGGCCCCTCCTACAATGAGCAGTTCTTC.

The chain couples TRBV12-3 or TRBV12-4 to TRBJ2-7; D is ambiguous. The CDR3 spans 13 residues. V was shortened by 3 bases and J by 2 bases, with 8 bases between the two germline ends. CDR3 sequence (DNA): TGTGCCAGCAGTTTCGGGCAGACCTACGAGCAGTACTTC. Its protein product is CASSFGQTYEQYF.

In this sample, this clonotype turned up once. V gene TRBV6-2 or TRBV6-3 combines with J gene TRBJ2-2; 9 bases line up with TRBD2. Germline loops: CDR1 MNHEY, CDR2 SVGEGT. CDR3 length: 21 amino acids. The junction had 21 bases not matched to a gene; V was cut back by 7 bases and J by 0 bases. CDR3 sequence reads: CASTPASGAPLIRTNTGELFF. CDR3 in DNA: TGTGCCAGCACCCCGGCTAGCGGGGCCCCGCTTATCAGAACGAACACCGGGGAGCTGTTTTTT.

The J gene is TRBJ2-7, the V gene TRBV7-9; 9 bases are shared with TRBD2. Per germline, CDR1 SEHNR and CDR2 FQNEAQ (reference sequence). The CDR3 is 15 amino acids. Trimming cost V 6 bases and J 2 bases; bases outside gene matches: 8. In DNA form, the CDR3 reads TGTGCCAGCAGTTCCGGGACTAGCCCCACCTACGAGCAGTACTTC. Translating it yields CASSSGTSPTYEQYF.